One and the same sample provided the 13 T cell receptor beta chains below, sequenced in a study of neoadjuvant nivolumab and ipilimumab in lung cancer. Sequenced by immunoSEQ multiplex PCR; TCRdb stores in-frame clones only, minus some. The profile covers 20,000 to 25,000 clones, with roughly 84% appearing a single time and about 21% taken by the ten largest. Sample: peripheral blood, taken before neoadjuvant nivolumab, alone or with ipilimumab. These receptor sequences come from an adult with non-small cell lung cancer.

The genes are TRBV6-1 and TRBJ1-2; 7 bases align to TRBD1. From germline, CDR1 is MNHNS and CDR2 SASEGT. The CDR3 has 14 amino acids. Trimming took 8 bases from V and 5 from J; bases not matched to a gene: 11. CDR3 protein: CASVLTGELYGYTF. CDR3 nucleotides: TGTGCCAGCGTTCTAACAGGGGAGTTATATGGCTACACCTTC.

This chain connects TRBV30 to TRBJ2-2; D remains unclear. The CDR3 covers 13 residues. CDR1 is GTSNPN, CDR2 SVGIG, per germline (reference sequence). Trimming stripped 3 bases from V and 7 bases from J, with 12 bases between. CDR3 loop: CAWRFLVGGELFF. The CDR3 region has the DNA TGTGCCTGGAGATTCTTAGTGGGCGGGGAGCTGTTTTTT.

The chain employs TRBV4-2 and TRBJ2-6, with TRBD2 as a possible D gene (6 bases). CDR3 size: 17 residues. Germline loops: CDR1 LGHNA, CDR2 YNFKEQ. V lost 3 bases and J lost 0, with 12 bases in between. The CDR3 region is CASSQEAEGSGANVLTF. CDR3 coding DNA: TGTGCCAGCAGCCAGGAGGCGGAGGGCTCTGGGGCCAACGTCCTGACTTTC.

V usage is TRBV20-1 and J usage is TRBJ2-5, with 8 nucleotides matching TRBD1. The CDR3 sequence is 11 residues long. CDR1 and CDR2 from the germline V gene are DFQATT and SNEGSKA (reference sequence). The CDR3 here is CRRQGKETQYF. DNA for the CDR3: TGCAGAAGACAGGGGAAAGAGACCCAGTACTTC.

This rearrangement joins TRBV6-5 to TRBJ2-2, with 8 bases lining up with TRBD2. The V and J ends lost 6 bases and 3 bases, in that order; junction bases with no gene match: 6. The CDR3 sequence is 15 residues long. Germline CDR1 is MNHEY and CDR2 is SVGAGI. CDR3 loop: CASSSGGSDTGELFF. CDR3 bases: TGTGCCAGCAGCTCGGGGGGGAGCGACACCGGGGAGCTGTTTTTT.

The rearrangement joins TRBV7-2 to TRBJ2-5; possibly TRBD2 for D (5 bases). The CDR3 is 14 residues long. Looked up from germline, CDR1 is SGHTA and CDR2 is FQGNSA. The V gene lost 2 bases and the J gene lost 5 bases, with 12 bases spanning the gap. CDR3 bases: TGTGCCAGCAGCTTATTCCTCGGCGGGGAGACCCAGTACTTC. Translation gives CASSLFLGGETQYF.

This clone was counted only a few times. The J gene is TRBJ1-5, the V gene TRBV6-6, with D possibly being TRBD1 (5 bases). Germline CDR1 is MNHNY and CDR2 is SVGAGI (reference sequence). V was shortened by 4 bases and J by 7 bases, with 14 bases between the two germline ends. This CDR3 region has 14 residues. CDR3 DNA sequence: TGTGCCAGCAGTTCCGGGGGGAGGGAACAGCCCCAGCATTTT. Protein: CASSSGGREQPQHF.

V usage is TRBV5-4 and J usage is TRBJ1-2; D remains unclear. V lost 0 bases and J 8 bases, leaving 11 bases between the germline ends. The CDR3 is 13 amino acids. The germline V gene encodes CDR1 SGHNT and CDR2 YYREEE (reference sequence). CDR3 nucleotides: TGTGCCAGCAGCTTGGACCTGGATCGCGGCTACACCTTC. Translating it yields CASSLDLDRGYTF.

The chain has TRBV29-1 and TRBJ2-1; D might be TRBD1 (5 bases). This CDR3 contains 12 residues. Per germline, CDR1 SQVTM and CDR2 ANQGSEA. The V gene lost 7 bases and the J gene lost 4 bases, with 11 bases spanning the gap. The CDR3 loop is CSARTQYNEQFF. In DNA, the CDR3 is TGCAGCGCCAGGACACAGTACAATGAGCAGTTCTTC.

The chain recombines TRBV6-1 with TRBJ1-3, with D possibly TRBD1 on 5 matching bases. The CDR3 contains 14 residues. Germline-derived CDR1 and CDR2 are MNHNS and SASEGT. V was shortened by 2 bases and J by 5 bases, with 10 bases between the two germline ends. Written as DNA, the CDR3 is TGTGCCAGCAGTGAACAGGGCGGAAGAAACACCATATATTTT. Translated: CASSEQGGRNTIYF.

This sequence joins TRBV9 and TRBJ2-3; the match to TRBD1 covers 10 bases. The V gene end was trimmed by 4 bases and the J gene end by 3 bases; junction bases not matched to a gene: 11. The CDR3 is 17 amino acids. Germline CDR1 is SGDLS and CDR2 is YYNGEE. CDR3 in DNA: TGTGCCAGCAGCACGCGGACAGGGGGTGGGAGTACAGATACGCAGTATTTT. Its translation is CASSTRTGGGSTDTQYF.

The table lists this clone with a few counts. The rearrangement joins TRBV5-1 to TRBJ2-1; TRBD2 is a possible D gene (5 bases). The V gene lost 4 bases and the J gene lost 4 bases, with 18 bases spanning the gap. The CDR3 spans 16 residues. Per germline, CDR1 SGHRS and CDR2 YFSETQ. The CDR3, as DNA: TGCGCCAGCAGCCCCTCCCCGGGGTACTCATACAATGAGCAGTTCTTC. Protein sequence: CASSPSPGYSYNEQFF.

For the CDR3, the DNA is TGTGCCAGCAGCTTTAGGACAGGGAAAGGATCCTTGGCTAACTATGGCTACACCTTC. Translation gives CASSFRTGKGSLANYGYTF. The chain recombines TRBV7-8 with TRBJ1-2, with TRBD1 identical over 8 bases. Germline V gives CDR1 SGHVS, CDR2 FQNEAQ. V shed 3 bases, J shed 0 bases, and the junction held 15 bases outside the gene matches. The CDR3 totals 19 residues.